This T cell receptor beta chain was identified in a study of cytomegalovirus exposure and HLA in healthy donors. Study as a whole: Sequencing of roughly 180 million T cells in an earlier analysis found some 100 million unique TCR beta sequences.

PCR primers comprised 60 Vbeta and 13 Jbeta primers. Data came from immunoSEQ multiplex PCR; TCRdb stores just in-frame clones and leaves some out. The top ten hold about 6.8% of the sample, which has over 85,000 clones, around 80% seen once. CDR3 size: 14 residues. The V gene lost 6 bases and the J gene lost 4 bases, with 13 bases spanning the gap. Germline-derived CDR1 and CDR2 are WSHSY and SAAADI. Study-wide results and caveats: In all likelihood, a cluster of highly shared sequence variants was a sequencing artifact.

As regards this clone: What it binds is not known.

The chain links TRBV10-2 to TRBJ1-5; D gene uncertain. The specimen was PBMCs. The source is a man aged 30-40 years in good health and CMV-seropositive. The CDR3 nucleotides are TGCGCCAGCAGCTTCGACATGGCTAATCAGCCCCAGCATTTT. Translation gives CASSFDMANQPQHF.